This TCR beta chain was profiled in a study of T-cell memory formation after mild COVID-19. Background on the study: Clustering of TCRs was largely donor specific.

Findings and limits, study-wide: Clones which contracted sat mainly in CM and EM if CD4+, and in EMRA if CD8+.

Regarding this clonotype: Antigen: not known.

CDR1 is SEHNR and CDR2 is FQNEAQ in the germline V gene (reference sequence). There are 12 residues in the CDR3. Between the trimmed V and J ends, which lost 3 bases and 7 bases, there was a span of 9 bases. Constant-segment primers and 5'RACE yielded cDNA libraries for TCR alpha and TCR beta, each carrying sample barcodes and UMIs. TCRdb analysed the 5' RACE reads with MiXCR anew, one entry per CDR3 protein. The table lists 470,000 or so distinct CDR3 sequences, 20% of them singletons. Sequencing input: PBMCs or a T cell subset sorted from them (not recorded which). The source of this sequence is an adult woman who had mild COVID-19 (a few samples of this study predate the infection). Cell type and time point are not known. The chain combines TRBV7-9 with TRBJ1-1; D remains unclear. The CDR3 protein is CASSFDWHEAFF. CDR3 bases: TGTGCCAGCAGCTTCGACTGGCATGAAGCTTTCTTT.